The 22 T cell receptor beta chains presented below share a single source sample, sequenced in a study of CD8 T cells in Susac syndrome. A quantity of about 0.45 to 1 ug RNA underwent reverse transcription using random hexamers. MiXCR, run by TCRdb on the immunoSEQ multiplex PCR reads, gives a single entry per CDR3 protein. Of roughly 50,000 distinct CDR3 sequences in the sample, 93% were seen once. Sequenced: CD8+ T cells from PBMCs. Receptors were obtained from a human donor in good health.

This sequence joins TRBV28 and TRBJ2-2, with 9 positions matching TRBD1. Unmatched junction bases numbered 7, after V lost 1 base and J lost 1 base. The CDR3 is 18 residues long. From germline, CDR1 is MDHEN and CDR2 SYDVKM. CDR3 sequence: CASSLFPPGQGNTGELFF. The CDR3 bases are TGTGCCAGCAGTTTATTTCCTCCGGGACAGGGGAACACCGGGGAGCTGTTTTTT.

The rearrangement uses TRBV23-1 and TRBJ2-7; TRBD1 matches 9 bases. TRBV23-1 belongs to the ORF category, with a function that is uncertain. Trimming at V came to 7 bases and at J to 7 bases, leaving 17 bases not matched to a gene. The CDR3 length is 16 residues. CDR3 region: CASNWPTGTGWREQYF. The CDR3 DNA follows: TGCGCCAGCAACTGGCCTACCGGGACAGGGTGGAGGGAGCAGTACTTC.

The chain couples TRBV9 to TRBJ2-2, with D possibly matching TRBD1 (7 bases). Trimming pared 0 bases from V and 7 bases from J, leaving 13 bases between. Germline V gene lookup returns CDR1 SGDLS and CDR2 YYNGEE. The CDR3 consists of 15 residues. DNA for the CDR3: TGTGCCAGCAGCGTAGCATCAGGGGGGAACGGGGAGCTGTTTTTT. Protein product: CASSVASGGNGELFF.

This chain joins TRBV27 and TRBJ2-1; 8 bases map to TRBD1. With 3 bases clipped from V and 3 bases from J, the junction kept 1 base outside the gene matches. The CDR3 extends over 14 amino acids. Germline lookup yields CDR1 MNHEY and CDR2 SMNVEV (reference sequence). The CDR3 region has the DNA TGTGCCAGCAGTTTTGGACAGGGCTACAATGAGCAGTTCTTC. It codes for CASSFGQGYNEQFF.

The chain joins TRBV9 to TRBJ2-3, with D tentatively TRBD2 (5 bases). CDR1 and CDR2 (germline): SGDLS, YYNGEE. Trimming left V 4 bases short and J 4 bases short, with 13 bases between. The CDR3 has 14 amino acids. The CDR3 loop is CASSPAGGADTQYF. CDR3 coding DNA: TGTGCCAGCAGCCCCGCGGGTGGGGCAGATACGCAGTATTTT.

The gene calls are TRBV7-9 and TRBJ1-2, with D perhaps matching TRBD1 (6 bases). Between the trimmed V and J ends, which lost 5 bases and 3 bases, there was a span of 13 bases. Per germline, CDR1 SEHNR and CDR2 FQNEAQ (reference sequence). CDR3 length equals 14 residues. The CDR3 DNA follows: TGTGCCAGCAGCAAGGGGGTAGATTACTATGGCTACACCTTC. Encoded protein: CASSKGVDYYGYTF.

V and J are TRBV30 and TRBJ1-5; D is uncertain. The germline V and J ends were trimmed by 2 bases and 4 bases, with 9 bases remaining between them. Germline V gene sequence: CDR1 GTSNPN, CDR2 SVGIG (reference sequence). This CDR3 contains 13 residues. The CDR3 loop is CAWSPDGNQPQHF. The CDR3 region has the DNA TGTGCCTGGAGTCCGGACGGGAATCAGCCCCAGCATTTT.

This clonotype appeared a few times. The rearrangement uses TRBV5-4 and TRBJ2-3, with D perhaps matching TRBD1 or TRBD2 (5 bases each). Germline values: CDR1 SGHNT, CDR2 YYREEE (reference sequence). V was shortened by 1 base and J by 5 bases, with 17 bases between the two germline ends. The length of the CDR3 is 16 residues. The CDR3 region is CASSLFTGAQVDTQYF. The CDR3 coding sequence is TGTGCCAGCAGCTTGTTCACCGGGGCCCAGGTAGATACGCAGTATTTT.

This chain links TRBV7-2 with TRBJ2-7; the D is unclear. Trimming pared 5 bases from V and 3 bases from J, leaving 11 bases between. Germline CDR1 reads SGHTA; CDR2 reads FQGNSA. This CDR3 is 13 amino acids long. The CDR3 nucleotides are TGTGCCAGCAGCCTTACGATACTCTACGAGCAGTACTTC. This gives the protein CASSLTILYEQYF.

CDR3 bases: TGTGCCAGCAGTTTACCCTTCAGGGAAGCCTCCGACTACGAGCAGTACTTC. The encoded protein is CASSLPFREASDYEQYF. The rearrangement joins TRBV28 to TRBJ2-7, with a weak D call TRBD1 (5 bases). The CDR3 contains 17 residues. Germline V CDR1 and CDR2: MDHEN, SYDVKM. V lost 2 bases, J lost 3 bases, and 20 bases lay in between.

The V gene is TRBV12-3 or TRBV12-4, the J gene TRBJ2-5, with TRBD1 matching 9 bases. The CDR3 covers 14 residues. With V trimmed by 7 bases and J by 4 bases, 7 bases remained unmatched. The CDR3 protein is CASTRGQGVETQYF. The CDR3 region has the DNA TGTGCCAGCACCCGGGGACAGGGTGTAGAGACCCAGTACTTC.

V is TRBV28 and J is TRBJ1-1, with TRBD1 as a possible D gene (5 bases). The CDR3 is made up of 13 amino acids. CDR1 is MDHEN, CDR2 SYDVKM, per germline. The V gene lost 4 bases and the J gene lost 0 bases, with 6 bases spanning the gap. The CDR3 region has the DNA TGTGCCAGCAGTTCAGGGATGAACACTGAAGCTTTCTTT. Translating gives CASSSGMNTEAFF.

This chain connects TRBV9 to TRBJ2-5, with TRBD1 matching 12 bases. V lost 3 bases, J lost 4 bases, and 7 bases stayed unmatched. This CDR3 has 16 amino acids. Looked up from germline, CDR1 is SGDLS and CDR2 is YYNGEE. CDR3: CASSGGGTGGAETQYF. Written as DNA, the CDR3 is TGTGCCAGCAGCGGTGGAGGGACAGGGGGCGCAGAGACCCAGTACTTC.

This chain uses TRBV20-1 with TRBJ2-5; D is perhaps TRBD2 (5 bases). V shed 0 bases and J shed 3 bases, with 11 bases lying between them. CDR3 length: 14 residues. CDR1 DFQATT and CDR2 SNEGSKA come from the germline V gene (reference sequence). CDR3 protein: CSARDLGEEETQYF. CDR3 in DNA: TGCAGTGCTAGAGATCTGGGAGAAGAAGAGACCCAGTACTTC.

V and J are TRBV13 and TRBJ1-2, with D unresolved. CDR3 size: 11 residues. Trimming pared 4 bases from V and 5 bases from J, leaving 5 bases between. Germline V gives CDR1 PRHDT, CDR2 FYEKMQ (reference sequence). The CDR3 sequence: CASSSRYGYTF. CDR3 DNA: TGTGCCAGCAGCTCGAGGTATGGCTACACCTTC.

The CDR3 is CASSRGNTEAFF. The CDR3 coding sequence is TGTGCCAGCAGTCGAGGGAACACTGAAGCTTTCTTT. V and J are TRBV12-3 or TRBV12-4 and TRBJ1-1; no clear D. CDR3 length: 12 amino acids. V was clipped by 5 bases and J by 1 base, with 5 bases between them.

The V gene is TRBV15, the J gene TRBJ2-7; D gene ambiguous. Trimming shortened V by 3 bases and J by 0 bases, and 15 bases separated the two germline ends. The length of the CDR3 is 16 residues. Germline CDR1 LNHNV, CDR2 YYDKDF (reference sequence). CDR3 DNA: TGTGCCACCAGCAGCCCAAACAGTGCTTCCTCCTACGAGCAGTACTTC. Translating gives CATSSPNSASSYEQYF.

The CDR3 is CASSQVTNTGELFF. The CDR3 nucleotides read TGCGCCAGCAGCCAAGTAACCAACACCGGGGAGCTGTTTTTT. V and J are TRBV4-1 and TRBJ2-2; no clear D. Trimming shortened V by 1 base and J by 2 bases, and 5 bases separated the two germline ends. This CDR3 comprises 14 residues. The germline V gene has CDR1 MGHRA and CDR2 YSYEKL.

This chain uses TRBV27 with TRBJ2-2; 10 nucleotides agree with TRBD1. The germline gives CDR1 MNHEY, CDR2 SMNVEV (reference sequence). Losses at the gene ends were 8 bases for V and 6 bases for J; bases not matched to a gene: 6. The CDR3 is 14 amino acids. CDR3 DNA sequence: TGTGCCAGCCAGACAGGGGGCATGGCCGGGGAGCTGTTTTTT. Protein sequence: CASQTGGMAGELFF.

The V call is TRBV5-1, the J call TRBJ2-5; D uncertain. V lost 1 base and J 5 bases, leaving 6 bases between the germline ends. The CDR3 sequence is 12 residues long. Germline V lookup: CDR1 SGHRS, CDR2 YFSETQ. This chain's CDR3 is CASSLNKETQYF. In DNA, the CDR3 is TGCGCCAGCAGCTTGAACAAGGAGACCCAGTACTTC.

The table lists this clonotype with a count of one. The chain employs TRBV5-6 and TRBJ1-2, with 9 bases aligning to TRBD1. The CDR3 contains 13 residues. V gave up 5 bases and J gave up 5 bases; unmatched junction bases: 4. Germline lookup yields CDR1 SGHDT and CDR2 YYEEEE. CDR3 nucleotide sequence: TGTGCCAGCAGATTACAGGGGGCTTATGGCTACACCTTC. Translation gives CASRLQGAYGYTF.

The chain links TRBV6-5 to TRBJ1-4, with TRBD1 as a possible D gene (6 bases). This CDR3 has 15 amino acids. Germline V CDR1 and CDR2: MNHEY, SVGAGI. V was trimmed by 0 bases and J by 8 bases, leaving 13 bases between them. CDR3 DNA sequence: TGTGCCAGCAGTTACTCGTCAGGGGCGGGAGAAAAACTGTTTTTT. Translating it yields CASSYSSGAGEKLFF.